Included here is one T cell receptor beta chain sequence, with context. Its antigen is not identified. The data belong to a study of cytomegalovirus exposure and HLA in healthy donors. Study-wide points: CMV antigen specificity of three CMV-associated chains was confirmed in vitro.

It was with 60 Vbeta and 13 Jbeta primers that the PCR ran. Produced via immunoSEQ multiplex PCR; TCRdb's table is partial and in-frame only. The repertoire consists of 110,000 to 150,000 clones, with about 80% occurring once and the leading ten covering roughly 4.2%. This sequence originates from a man aged 35-49 years in good health and CMV-seropositive. Material for sequencing was PBMCs.

The CDR3 is CASSWGVETQYF. The CDR3 DNA reads as TGTGCCAGCAGCTGGGGGGTTGAGACCCAGTACTTC. V usage is TRBV5-4 and J usage is TRBJ2-5; a weak D match, TRBD2 (6 bases). CDR3 length: 12 amino acids. Germline lookup yields CDR1 SGHNT and CDR2 YYREEE (reference sequence). V lost 3 bases, J lost 5 bases, and 8 bases lay in between. Supplemented by reference TRBV5-4 and TRBJ2-5, the full variable domain reads ETGVTQSPTHLIKTRGQQVTLRCSSQSGHNTVSWYQQALGQGPQFIFQYYREEENGRGNFPPRFSGLQFPNYSSELNVNALELDDSALYLCASSWGVETQYFGPGTRLLVL.